This T cell receptor beta chain was retrieved from a study of T cells in Graves' hyperthyroidism and ophthalmopathy. Amplification targeted TCR beta CDR3 regions from RNA transcripts. The HTBI set primed first-round TCR CDR3 RT-PCR. TCRdb re-called the multiplex PCR reads through MiXCR, storing one row per CDR3 protein. This sample has roughly 700,000 distinct CDR3 sequences, with 14% found just once. Graves' hyperthyroidism showing no ophthalmopathy progression within 18 months was considered stable. Trimming removed 6 bases from V and 5 bases from J; junction bases left unmatched: 11. CDR1 MNHNS and CDR2 SASEGT come from the germline V gene. The length of the CDR3 is 17 residues. This clonotype came up many times.

The clonotype was recovered from a woman aged 18-29 years with Graves' hyperthyroidism. This chain connects TRBV6-1 to TRBJ2-7; 15 bases line up with TRBD2. Sequenced input: blood. In DNA form, the CDR3 reads TGTGCCAGCAGCTCCGGACTAGCGGGAGGGTCCGTTCACGAGCAGTACTTC. Amino acids: CASSSGLAGGSVHEQYF.